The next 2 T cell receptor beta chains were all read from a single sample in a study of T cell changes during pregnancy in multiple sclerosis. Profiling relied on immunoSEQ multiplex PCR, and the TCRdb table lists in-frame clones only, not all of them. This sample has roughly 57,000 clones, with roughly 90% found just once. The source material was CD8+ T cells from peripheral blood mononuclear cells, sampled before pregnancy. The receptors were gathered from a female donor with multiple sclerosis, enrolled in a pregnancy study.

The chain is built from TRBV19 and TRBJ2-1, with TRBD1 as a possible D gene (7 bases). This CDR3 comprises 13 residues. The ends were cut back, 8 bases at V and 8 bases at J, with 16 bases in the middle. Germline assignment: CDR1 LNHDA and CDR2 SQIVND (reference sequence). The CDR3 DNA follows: TGTGCCAGTCAACCAGGGGGGCTCGATGAGCAGTTCTTC. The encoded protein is CASQPGGLDEQFF. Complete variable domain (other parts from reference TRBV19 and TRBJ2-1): DGGITQSPKYLFRKEGQNVTLSCEQNLNHDAMYWYRQDPGQGLRLIYYSQIVNDFQKGDIAEGYSVSREKKESFPLTVTSAQKNPTAFYLCASQPGGLDEQFFGPGTRLTVL.

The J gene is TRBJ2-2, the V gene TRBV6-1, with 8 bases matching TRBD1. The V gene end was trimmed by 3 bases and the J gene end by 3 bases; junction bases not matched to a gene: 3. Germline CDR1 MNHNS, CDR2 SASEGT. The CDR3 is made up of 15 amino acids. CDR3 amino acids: CASSDGQGYTGELFF. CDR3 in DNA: TGTGCCAGCAGTGATGGACAGGGTTACACCGGGGAGCTGTTTTTT.